The present TCR beta chain was sequenced within a study of blood T cell repertoires in COVID-19. About the study: Researchers got acute and convalescent COVID-19 samples from the United States, Italy and Spain.

Per the original data handling: Reference gene primer amplification gave estimated nucleated cell counts. Sequencing was performed with immunoSEQ multiplex PCR; in TCRdb, only in-frame clones are kept and a portion is missing. V and J calls and clone size are given by that table; D and trimming were obtained from the DNA. The sample holds about 190,000 clones, roughly 90% seen once. The CDR3 has 15 residues. Germline CDR1 and CDR2: SGHRS and YFSETQ. Trimming took off 4 bases at V and 2 bases at J, with 15 bases between the two ends. The sample was peripheral blood. V gene TRBV5-1 combines with J gene TRBJ2-5; D may be TRBD2 (6 bases). The receptor's source is a man aged 40-49 years with acute or convalescent COVID-19. DNA for the CDR3: TGCGCCAGCAGCGTGGGACTTTACCAACAAGAGACCCAGTACTTC. Translated, it gives CASSVGLYQQETQYF.